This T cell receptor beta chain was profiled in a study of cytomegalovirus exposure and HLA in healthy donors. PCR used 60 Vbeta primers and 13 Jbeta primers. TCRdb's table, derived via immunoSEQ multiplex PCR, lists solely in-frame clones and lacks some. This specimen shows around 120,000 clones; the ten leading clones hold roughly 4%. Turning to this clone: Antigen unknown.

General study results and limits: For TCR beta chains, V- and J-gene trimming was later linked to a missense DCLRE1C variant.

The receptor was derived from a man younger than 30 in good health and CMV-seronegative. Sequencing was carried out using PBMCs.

The CDR3 region has the DNA TGCGCCAGCAGCTTGGAGCGCGGGTCCTACGAGCAGTACTTC. It specifies CASSLERGSYEQYF. The chain recombines TRBV5-1 with TRBJ2-7; possible D gene TRBD2, 5 bases. The CDR3 loop spans 14 amino acids. Germline V gives CDR1 SGHRS, CDR2 YFSETQ. V lost 0 bases and J 1 base, leaving 8 bases between the germline ends.